These 10 T cell receptor beta chains were sequenced from one sample in a study of regulatory T cells in long-lasting Graves disease. The time point here: persistent/refractory GD, antithyroid drugs over 5 years with positive TRAb. PBMCs provided the RNA from which the TCR library was made. Libraries of TCR beta came from iRepertoire HTBI primers plus Arm-PCR of CDR3 regions. TCRdb processed the multiplex PCR reads anew with MiXCR; each CDR3 protein has one entry. The sample records roughly 470,000 distinct CDR3 sequences, less than 25% being singletons. The specimen comprised peripheral blood mononuclear cells (PBMCs), sampled when the disease was refractory, from a patient treated with antithyroid drugs. The receptors stem from a female donor with Graves disease.

Ten or more counts support this clonotype. The genes are TRBV30 and TRBJ1-1; unclear D gene. This CDR3 is built from 13 residues. Germline V gene lookup returns CDR1 GTSNPN and CDR2 SVGIG (reference sequence). Trimming removed 1 base at V and 1 base at J, with 7 bases between. The CDR3 nucleotides are TGTGCCTGGAGTGGAGGGCCGAACACTGAAGCTTTCTTT. Protein product: CAWSGGPNTEAFF.

At least ten counts were recorded for this clonotype. The chain employs TRBV7-9 and TRBJ2-5; D perhaps matches TRBD2 (6 bases). The CDR3 runs 14 residues. Per the germline V gene, CDR1 is SEHNR and CDR2 is FQNEAQ (reference sequence). Between the trimmed V and J ends, which lost 5 bases and 4 bases, there was a span of 14 bases. CDR3 bases: TGTGCCAGCAGCGGGACTCTATCCCCAGAGACCCAGTACTTC. This codes for CASSGTLSPETQYF. The full variable domain, in which reference TRBV7-9 and TRBJ2-5 provide the parts outside the CDR3, is DTGVSQNPRHKITKRGQNVTFRCDPISEHNRLYWYRQTLGQGPEFLTYFQNEAQLEKSRLLSDRFSAERPKGSFSTLEIQRTEQGDSAMYLCASSGTLSPETQYFGPGTRLLVL.

The V gene is TRBV6-2 or TRBV6-3, the J gene TRBJ2-1; 13 bases are shared with TRBD2. The V segment lost 5 bases and the J segment 2 bases; nucleotides outside the gene matches: 3. Germline-derived CDR1 and CDR2 are MNHEY and SVGEGT. This CDR3 region has 16 residues. CDR3 region: CASSAGLAGAYNEQFF. In DNA, the CDR3 is TGTGCCAGCAGTGCCGGACTAGCGGGAGCCTACAATGAGCAGTTCTTC.

This clonotype came up many times. The J gene is TRBJ1-1, the V gene TRBV27; weak D call: TRBD1 (5 bases). The germline CDR1 and CDR2 sequences are MNHEY and SMNVEV (reference sequence). Trimming took 8 bases from V and 0 from J, leaving 16 bases between them. This CDR3 has 15 residues. CDR3 coding DNA: TGTGCCAGCCTGCCTGGGGGGGTCATGAACACTGAAGCTTTCTTT. Amino acid sequence: CASLPGGVMNTEAFF.

This chain links TRBV30 with TRBJ2-1; 9 positions match TRBD1. This CDR3 has 13 residues. V was pared by 1 base and J by 14 bases, with 9 bases of the junction left unmatched. CDR1 and CDR2 (germline): GTSNPN, SVGIG (reference sequence). CDR3 protein: CAWSGTGVGLEFF. Here the CDR3 DNA reads TGTGCCTGGAGTGGGACAGGGGTGGGTCTCGAGTTCTTC.

This clonotype appeared many times. The chain is built from TRBV28 and TRBJ2-7, with D tentatively TRBD2 (6 bases). From germline, CDR1 is MDHEN and CDR2 SYDVKM. There are 13 residues in the CDR3. V dropped 8 bases and J dropped 6 bases, with 17 bases sitting between them. CDR3 loop: CASRRDPGGEQYF. The CDR3 nucleotides are TGTGCCAGCCGTCGAGATCCCGGGGGCGAGCAGTACTTC. Drawing the rest from reference TRBV28 and TRBJ2-7, the complete variable domain is DVKVTQSSRYLVKRTGEKVFLECVQDMDHENMFWYRQDPGLGLRLIYFSYDVKMKEKGDIPEGYSVSREKKERFSLILESASTNQTSMYLCASRRDPGGEQYFGPGTRLTVT.

The CDR3 loop reads CASIPLAPADRDYQPQHF. The CDR3 bases are TGTGCCAGCATCCCTCTCGCCCCCGCCGACAGGGACTATCAGCCCCAGCATTTT. The chain recombines TRBV3-1 with TRBJ1-5, with TRBD1 identical over 7 bases. The germline V gene has CDR1 LGHDT and CDR2 YNNKEL (reference sequence). The V and J ends lost 7 bases and 5 bases, in that order; junction bases with no gene match: 20. The CDR3 consists of 18 residues.

In this sample, this clonotype turned up many times. The chain uses TRBV29-1 and TRBJ1-2; TRBD1 matches 7 bases. The CDR3 extends over 13 amino acids. V lost 3 bases, J lost 7 bases, and 8 bases stayed unmatched. The V gene's germline CDR1 is SQVTM and CDR2 ANQGSEA. The CDR3, as DNA: TGCAGCGTTGACCTCGACAGGGCGCGTGGCTACACCTTC. Protein sequence: CSVDLDRARGYTF.

The J gene is TRBJ2-1, the V gene TRBV4-2; D ambiguous. V gave up 0 bases and J gave up 4 bases, with 4 bases separating them. Germline V gene sequence: CDR1 LGHNA, CDR2 YNFKEQ. The CDR3 covers 13 residues. The CDR3 DNA reads TGTGCCAGCAGCCAAGATGGTTACAATGAGCAGTTCTTC. Encoded protein: CASSQDGYNEQFF.

In this sample, this clonotype turned up many times. V and J are TRBV7-2 and TRBJ2-2; tentative D call: TRBD2 (6 bases). Germline assignment: CDR1 SGHTA and CDR2 FQGNSA. Deletions cut 2 bases from V and 0 bases from J, with 22 bases between. The CDR3 sequence is 20 residues long. The CDR3 coding sequence is TGTGCCAGCAGCTTAACCGGGCGGGGTGCGGACCCATCGAACACCGGGGAGCTGTTTTTT. This encodes CASSLTGRGADPSNTGELFF.